This T cell receptor (beta chain) is from a study of cytomegalovirus exposure and HLA in healthy donors (TCRdb year 2017). Concerning the study at large: According to a later analysis, the 120 or so validation repertoires were produced on the same platform as the 666 repertoires of the first cohort. The aim of the study was to test whether cataloging public T cell receptors could identify signatures of past pathogen exposure. In addition to the first cohort of hundreds of subjects, a separate validation cohort of under 150 different subjects was used. To predict cytomegalovirus infection status, the study combined high-throughput TCR immunosequencing, statistical association of individual TCRs with disease status, and machine learning.

The library relied on the immunoSEQ multiplex PCR assay. The paper's processing steps were these. To diagnose cytomegalovirus status from the catalog of TCR beta chain sequences, a statistical classification framework was built. Here the immuneACCESS table is served through TCRdb, limited to in-frame sequences with V and J called. Missing clones are a known gap in these copies; in checked studies unresolved V genes cover under half, and the rest lacks a known reason. V and J calls and clone size are those listed in that table; D and trimming were worked out from the DNA. Within this sample are roughly 350,000 clones, with 86% of them counted one time only. The ten largest clonotypes hold approximately 0.84% of the sample. Separate from the roughly 650-subject first cohort, the validation cohort of around 130 subjects was the group to which the donors belonged. Inclusive of the bounding cysteine and phenylalanine, the CDR3 is 15 residues long. Kept here is only the CDR3 DNA, which spans 45 bases and is read in frame from base 1. Looking up the germline V gene (reference sequence) yields CDR1 SGHNT and CDR2 YYREEE. Trimmed from V: 4 bases; trimmed from J: 7 bases; junction bases lacking a gene match: 9.

Study-level results and caveats: Most TCR sequences were seen in very few donors, while some public TCRs were found in many individuals. A later analysis had no HLA typing for the validation cohort, so co-occurrence there was scored across all 130 or so repertoires. A later analysis found that TCRs clustered in the first cohort also tended to co-occur in the 120 validation repertoires, with approximately 93% of cluster scores above 0. Cytomegalovirus status was reported to be diagnosed by the classifier with high specificity and sensitivity in both the original and validation cohorts. In vitro tests confirmed that a few of the cytomegalovirus-associated TCR beta chains recognize cytomegalovirus antigens. A total of around 150 TCR beta chains were listed by the study as associated with cytomegalovirus. The authors suggested that the approach could potentially be generalized to other disease states and immunological phenotypes.

As to this clone: Its antigen is currently not known. No base quality information exists; no much larger clone differs at one position.

The V gene is TRBV5-4 and the J gene is TRBJ1-4; 8 central bases correspond to TRBD1. What was sequenced was PBMCs. The TCR was taken from a woman aged 18-35 years in good health and CMV-seronegative. Here is the DNA: TGTGCCAGCAGCCCTGGACAGGGCAACGGTGAAAAACTGTTTTTT. This codes for CASSPGQGNGEKLFF.